Below, 5 T cell receptor beta chains from the same sample are listed, as sequenced in a study of T cell changes during pregnancy in multiple sclerosis. Sequenced by immunoSEQ multiplex PCR; TCRdb stores in-frame clones only, minus some. The data contain fewer than 50,000 clones, roughly nine tenths of them singletons. Sequencing was performed on CD8+ T cells from peripheral blood mononuclear cells, taken after pregnancy. These receptors all come from a female donor with multiple sclerosis, enrolled in a pregnancy study.

The chain joins TRBV11-3 to TRBJ2-2; TRBD1 aligns across 12 bases. V trimming: 5 bases; J trimming: 9 bases; junction bases outside the gene matches: 7. Germline V gives CDR1 SGHNT, CDR2 YENEEA. This CDR3 spans 15 amino acids. CDR3 region: CASSQGQGALRELFF. DNA for the CDR3: TGTGCCAGCAGCCAGGGACAGGGGGCCCTCCGGGAGCTGTTTTTT.

The gene calls are TRBV6-1 and TRBJ2-7; TRBD2 agrees at 7 bases. The germline V gene has CDR1 MNHNS and CDR2 SASEGT. This CDR3 spans 14 amino acids. After removal of 2 bases from V and 4 bases from J, the junction contained 5 bases not matched to a gene. The CDR3 sequence is CASSEWGGIYEQYF. Written as DNA, the CDR3 is TGTGCCAGCAGTGAATGGGGAGGGATTTACGAGCAGTACTTC.

V is TRBV5-8 and J is TRBJ2-5; TRBD2 matches 7 bases. CDR1 SGHTS and CDR2 YDEGEE come from the germline V gene. CDR3 length equals 15 residues. Trimming removed 4 bases from V and 2 bases from J; junction bases left unmatched: 8. The CDR3 here is CASSRGTGGQETQYF. CDR3 bases: TGTGCCAGCAGCCGCGGGACCGGGGGGCAAGAGACCCAGTACTTC.

The rearrangement uses TRBV11-2 and TRBJ1-2, with 9 bases aligning to TRBD1. The germline V gene has CDR1 SGHAT and CDR2 FQNNGV. Trimming cost V 5 bases and J 5 bases; bases outside gene matches: 6. This CDR3 contains 14 residues. CDR3 in amino acids: CASSPGTGWYGYTF. The CDR3, as DNA: TGTGCCAGCAGCCCAGGGACAGGGTGGTATGGCTACACCTTC.

This chain connects TRBV6-4 to TRBJ2-1; 7 nucleotides agree with TRBD1. Per germline, CDR1 MRHNA and CDR2 SNTAGT. The V segment lost 5 bases and the J segment 3 bases; nucleotides outside the gene matches: 7. The CDR3 length is 15 residues. DNA for the CDR3: TGTGCCAGCAGTCCCGAAGACAGGGTCTACAATGAGCAGTTCTTC. Translating gives CASSPEDRVYNEQFF.